The TCR beta chain under discussion was sequenced for a study of T cell responses to AZD1222 COVID-19 vaccine. Across the whole study: Pooled together were second doses at about 4 or about 12 weeks. General study results and limits: Clonal diversity may have been underestimated, and the donors were mostly white British, with more females than males.

Using immunoSEQ multiplex PCR, the repertoire was profiled, and TCRdb retains in-frame clones only, with some absent. The data contain about 150,000 clones, about 92% of them singletons. CDR1 SGHNT and CDR2 YYREEE come from the germline V gene (reference sequence). The ends lost 7 bases at V and 4 bases at J; junction bases unmatched: 6. CDR3 length: 14 amino acids. About this clone: Its cognate antigen is unknown.

This material consisted of peripheral blood, taken on day 0 of AZD1222 vaccination. This chain links TRBV5-4 with TRBJ2-1, with 9 bases fitting TRBD2. The clonotype originates from an adult in good health. The CDR3 DNA is TGTGCCAGCCGAGGGACTAGCTCTTACAATGAGCAGTTCTTC. Amino acid sequence: CASRGTSSYNEQFF.